These 32 T cell receptor beta chains were sequenced from one sample in a study of T-cell memory formation after mild COVID-19. TCRdb used MiXCR to reprocess the 5' RACE reads, holding one entry per CDR3 protein. Of tens of thousands of distinct CDR3 sequences listed, roughly 8% are singletons. Sample: PBMCs or a T cell subset sorted from them (not recorded which). These receptors came from a man between 18 and 35 years old who had mild COVID-19 (a few samples of this study predate the infection). Cell type and time point are not known.

The genes are TRBV7-9 and TRBJ2-6, with no clear D. Trimming pared 5 bases from V and 0 bases from J, leaving 14 bases between. Germline-derived CDR1 and CDR2 are SEHNR and FQNEAQ (reference sequence). The CDR3 has 17 amino acids. CDR3 loop: CASSLAEEYSGANVLTF. CDR3 in DNA: TGTGCCAGCAGCCTCGCCGAGGAGTACTCTGGGGCCAACGTCCTGACTTTC.

This clonotype occurred a few times. V is TRBV7-9 and J is TRBJ1-2, with 8 bases aligning to TRBD1. From germline, CDR1 is SEHNR and CDR2 FQNEAQ (reference sequence). Trimming took 0 bases from V and 6 from J; bases not matched to a gene: 9. The CDR3 is 16 residues long. The CDR3 region has the DNA TGTGCCAGCAGCTTAGCGATCGGTACAGGGGGGAATGGCTACACCTTC. Translating gives CASSLAIGTGGNGYTF.

This clonotype has more than one count but fewer than ten. This chain links TRBV20-1 with TRBJ1-5; D not resolved. Germline V CDR1 and CDR2: DFQATT, SNEGSKA (reference sequence). The CDR3 contains 13 residues. Trimming removed 0 bases at V and 3 bases at J, with 6 bases between. The CDR3 protein is CSARDDPNQPQHF. CDR3 in DNA: TGCAGTGCTAGAGATGACCCCAATCAGCCCCAGCATTTT.

This clonotype was observed a handful of times. Written as DNA, the CDR3 is TGTGCCAGCAGCCAAGATTTAGGACAGGGTAGCGGCTACACCTTC. It yields the protein CASSQDLGQGSGYTF. The chain carries TRBV3-1 and TRBJ1-2; 8 positions agree with TRBD1. Germline V gives CDR1 LGHDT, CDR2 YNNKEL (reference sequence). The CDR3 is 15 amino acids. With 0 bases clipped from V and 8 bases from J, the junction kept 8 bases outside the gene matches.

This clonotype was counted a few times. The rearrangement joins TRBV12-3 or TRBV12-4 to TRBJ1-2; a weak D match, TRBD1 (6 bases). V was pared by 5 bases and J by 13 bases, with 17 bases between. This CDR3 contains 12 residues. Here the CDR3 reads CASSPRTAGITF. The CDR3 DNA sequence: TGTGCCAGCAGTCCAAGGACAGCGGGCATCACCTTC.

V is TRBV9 and J is TRBJ1-5; TRBD1 agrees at 8 bases. The germline CDR1 and CDR2 sequences are SGDLS and YYNGEE. With 2 bases clipped from V and 0 bases from J, the junction kept 1 base outside the gene matches. There are 15 residues in the CDR3. CDR3 in amino acids: CASSVTGASNQPQHF. Written as DNA, the CDR3 is TGTGCCAGCAGCGTGACAGGGGCTAGCAATCAGCCCCAGCATTTT.

This clonotype was detected many times. The chain joins TRBV5-1 to TRBJ2-5, with D unresolved. CDR1 and CDR2 from the germline V gene are SGHRS and YFSETQ. The V gene lost 0 bases and the J gene lost 3 bases, with 9 bases spanning the gap. CDR3 length equals 14 residues. CDR3 region: CASSLDSNKETQYF. Written as DNA, the CDR3 is TGCGCCAGCAGCTTGGACTCCAACAAAGAGACCCAGTACTTC.

This clonotype was found many times. This rearrangement joins TRBV18 to TRBJ2-1, with TRBD2 identical over 9 bases. Germline CDR1 and CDR2: KGHSH and LQKENI. CDR3 length: 15 amino acids. The ends lost 3 bases at V and 6 bases at J; junction bases unmatched: 6. The CDR3 protein is CASSPPGAGGNEQFF. The CDR3 region has the DNA TGTGCCAGCTCACCTCCTGGAGCGGGGGGCAATGAGCAGTTCTTC.

This clonotype was observed a few times. The rearrangement uses TRBV9 and TRBJ2-3; D is undetermined. This CDR3 is 12 amino acids long. CDR1 is SGDLS, CDR2 YYNGEE, per germline. The germline V and J ends were trimmed by 0 bases and 6 bases, with 5 bases remaining between them. The CDR3 coding sequence is TGTGCCAGCAGCGTAGACGCCGATACGCAGTATTTT. This sequence encodes CASSVDADTQYF.

This clonotype was seen only a few times. The rearrangement uses TRBV6-6 and TRBJ1-5; D unclear. The CDR3 extends over 12 amino acids. V lost 6 bases, J lost 8 bases, and 11 bases lay in between. CDR1 and CDR2 from the germline V gene are MNHNY and SVGAGI (reference sequence). CDR3 coding DNA: TGTGCCAGCAGCGCCCGGGGAGAGCCCCAGCATTTT. Translation gives CASSARGEPQHF.

The table lists this clonotype with a few counts. CDR3 region: CASSPTLVLANYGYTF. Written as DNA, the CDR3 is TGCGCCAGCAGCCCCACCTTAGTGTTAGCTAACTATGGCTACACCTTC. The rearrangement links TRBV4-3 to TRBJ1-2; D not resolved. The CDR3 sequence is 16 residues long. Looked up from germline, CDR1 is LGHNA and CDR2 is YSLEER. The V and J ends lost 4 bases and 0 bases respectively, with 15 bases between them.

This clonotype was detected ten times or more. The CDR3 sequence: CASSFGRDTQYF. CDR3 bases: TGTGCCAGCAGCTTTGGGAGAGATACGCAGTATTTT. The genes are TRBV7-2 and TRBJ2-3, with D possibly TRBD2 on 5 matching bases. Trimming left V 3 bases short and J 5 bases short, with 6 bases between. The CDR3 runs 12 residues. Germline loops: CDR1 SGHTA, CDR2 FQGNSA.

This clonotype has at least ten counts. The rearrangement links TRBV20-1 to TRBJ2-6; TRBD1 agrees at 8 bases. Germline V gene sequence: CDR1 DFQATT, CDR2 SNEGSKA (reference sequence). The CDR3 sequence is 14 residues long. With V trimmed by 3 bases and J by 2 bases, 0 bases remained unmatched. CDR3 nucleotide sequence: TGCAGTGCTAGGACAGGGGCTGGGGCCAACGTCCTGACTTTC. Its protein product is CSARTGAGANVLTF.

This clonotype was counted only a few times. J is TRBJ2-7 and V is TRBV18; possible D gene TRBD1, 6 bases. This CDR3 contains 16 residues. CDR1 and CDR2 (germline): KGHSH, LQKENI. Between the trimmed V and J ends, which lost 1 base and 5 bases, there was a span of 18 bases. DNA for the CDR3: TGTGCCAGCTCACCACTCAGGGATTCCACAGGGCACGAGCAGTACTTC. Its protein product is CASSPLRDSTGHEQYF.

This chain joins TRBV10-3 and TRBJ1-1; 8 bases fit TRBD1. V lost 10 bases, J lost 3 bases, and 7 bases stayed unmatched. In germline, CDR1 is ENHRY, CDR2 SYGVKD. The CDR3 contains 13 residues. CDR3 coding DNA: TGTGCCACCTCACTGGGACAGGACACTGAAGCTTTCTTT. As protein: CATSLGQDTEAFF.

This clonotype was detected a few times. The rearrangement uses TRBV6-5 and TRBJ2-3; D not certain. The CDR3 is 12 amino acids. Germline-derived CDR1 and CDR2 are MNHEY and SVGAGI. Between the trimmed V and J ends, which lost 6 bases and 9 bases, there was a span of 13 bases. The CDR3 sequence is CASSPGGRTQYF. CDR3 sequence (DNA): TGTGCCAGCAGCCCCGGCGGTCGAACGCAGTATTTT.

This clonotype was picked up a small number of times. The chain has TRBV18 and TRBJ2-2, with TRBD2 matching 7 bases. The CDR3 is 16 residues long. The ends lost 0 bases at V and 6 bases at J; junction bases unmatched: 7. Germline CDR1 and CDR2: KGHSH and LQKENI. The CDR3 nucleotides are TGTGCCAGCTCACCACCGGCGGGGGATCTCCCCGGGGAGCTGTTTTTT. Protein product: CASSPPAGDLPGELFF.

The CDR3 protein is CASSANGGFYEQYV. CDR3 DNA sequence: TGCGCCAGCAGCGCCAATGGAGGTTTCTACGAGCAGTACGTC. This chain links TRBV5-1 with TRBJ2-7; TRBD2 might be the D (5 bases). This CDR3 comprises 14 residues. The germline gives CDR1 SGHRS, CDR2 YFSETQ. Trimming removed 4 bases at V and 3 bases at J, with 14 bases between.

This clonotype was seen a few times. The chain employs TRBV6-5 and TRBJ1-6; possibly TRBD1 for D (6 bases). Trimming left V 2 bases short and J 14 bases short, with 16 bases between. From germline, CDR1 is MNHEY and CDR2 SVGAGI. This CDR3 is 14 amino acids long. The CDR3 protein is CASSYVWGPRALHF. Written as DNA, the CDR3 is TGTGCCAGCAGTTACGTGTGGGGGCCTAGGGCCCTCCACTTT.

This chain uses TRBV6-2 or TRBV6-3 with TRBJ2-1, with D perhaps matching TRBD1 (6 bases). V was trimmed by 7 bases and J by 0 bases, leaving 22 bases between them. Germline values: CDR1 MNHEY, CDR2 SVGEGT. The CDR3 extends over 18 amino acids. The CDR3 protein is CASTPYNRDMSSYNEQFF. The CDR3 nucleotides are TGTGCCAGCACTCCATATAACCGGGACATGAGCTCCTACAATGAGCAGTTCTTC.

This clonotype was counted only a few times. This rearrangement joins TRBV5-1 to TRBJ2-1; a possible D gene is TRBD2 (7 bases). The CDR3 extends over 16 amino acids. With 5 bases removed from V and 3 bases from J, the gap between germline ends came to 18 bases. CDR1 is SGHRS, CDR2 YFSETQ, per germline. Here the CDR3 reads CASSAAGAPYYNEQFF. DNA of the CDR3: TGCGCCAGCAGTGCGGCGGGGGCTCCCTACTACAATGAGCAGTTCTTC.

J is TRBJ2-4 and V is TRBV20-1; the D call may be TRBD1 or TRBD2 (5 bases each). The CDR3 length is 13 residues. The ends were cut back, 1 base at V and 7 bases at J, with 11 bases in the middle. CDR1 is DFQATT, CDR2 SNEGSKA, per germline (reference sequence). The DNA of the CDR3 is TGCAGTGCTAGAGGGGCAGGGACGAACATTCAGTACTTC. This codes for CSARGAGTNIQYF.

This clonotype appeared a few times. The chain has TRBV10-3 and TRBJ1-1; 7 nucleotides agree with TRBD1. V shed 7 bases, J shed 1 base, and the junction held 9 bases outside the gene matches. Germline CDR1 reads ENHRY; CDR2 reads SYGVKD. There are 15 residues in the CDR3. Here the CDR3 DNA reads TGTGCCATCACCCCGCGACAGGGAGGGAACACTGAAGCTTTCTTT. It codes for CAITPRQGGNTEAFF.

Written as DNA, the CDR3 is TGTGCCAGCAGCGATGAGGGCCTTGAAGCTTTCTTT. Its protein is CASSDEGLEAFF. The V and J genes are TRBV2 and TRBJ1-1; D gene uncertain. This CDR3 is built from 12 residues. V was shortened by 6 bases and J by 7 bases, with 12 bases between the two germline ends. Germline assignment: CDR1 SNHLY and CDR2 FYNNEI.

This clonotype was observed many times. The chain couples TRBV7-9 to TRBJ2-7, with D tentatively TRBD1 or TRBD2 (5 bases each). Trimming pared 5 bases from V and 6 bases from J, leaving 20 bases between. Germline V gives CDR1 SEHNR, CDR2 FQNEAQ (reference sequence). The CDR3 runs 15 residues. CDR3 nucleotide sequence: TGTGCCAGCAGCAGGGACCCCCTCGTCTCGGGCGAGCAGTACGTC. Protein product: CASSRDPLVSGEQYV.

In its sample, this clonotype was seen a few times. The J gene is TRBJ2-5, the V gene TRBV20-1, with 10 nucleotides matching TRBD2. The V gene's germline CDR1 is DFQATT and CDR2 SNEGSKA (reference sequence). V shed 0 bases, J shed 3 bases, and the junction held 4 bases outside the gene matches. This CDR3 spans 15 amino acids. CDR3 in amino acids: CSARDIGTSEETQYF. The CDR3 nucleotides are TGCAGTGCTAGAGATATCGGGACTAGCGAAGAGACCCAGTACTTC.

This clonotype was picked up a small number of times. This chain uses TRBV25-1 with TRBJ2-7, with 7 bases identical to TRBD1. Unmatched junction bases numbered 6, after V lost 3 bases and J lost 4 bases. The CDR3 is 14 residues long. Germline-derived CDR1 and CDR2 are MGHDK and SYGVNS. CDR3 in DNA: TGTGCCAGCAGTGACCCCCCGACAGGGTACGAGCAGTACGTC. It is translated as CASSDPPTGYEQYV.

By sample share, this clonotype is medium-sized (0.01 to 0.1%). The chain combines TRBV12-3 or TRBV12-4 with TRBJ2-7, with D unclear. This CDR3 is built from 13 residues. Trimming took 6 bases from V and 6 from J, leaving 15 bases between them. The CDR3 DNA reads TGTGCCAGCAGCCTGACGCGCGTAGTCGAGCAGTACTTC. It encodes CASSLTRVVEQYF.

Ten or more counts support this clonotype. V gene TRBV5-1 combines with J gene TRBJ2-1, with TRBD2 identical over 9 bases. This CDR3 is built from 13 residues. Unmatched junction bases numbered 5, after V lost 0 bases and J lost 13 bases. CDR1 is SGHRS, CDR2 YFSETQ, per germline. In DNA, the CDR3 is TGCGCCAGCAGCTTGGAGCGGGGGGCCCCACAGTTCTTC. Translation: CASSLERGAPQFF.

This clonotype was picked up a small number of times. The chain has TRBV7-2 and TRBJ1-5; 7 nucleotides align to TRBD1. After removal of 3 bases from V and 6 bases from J, the junction contained 8 bases not matched to a gene. Per germline, CDR1 SGHTA and CDR2 FQGNSA. The CDR3 runs to 15 residues. CDR3 sequence reads: CASSFSETGRQPQHF. The CDR3 DNA reads TGTGCCAGCAGCTTTTCCGAGACAGGGCGTCAGCCCCAGCATTTT.

At least ten counts were recorded for this clonotype. This chain links TRBV5-1 with TRBJ2-7; D may be TRBD1 (6 bases). The CDR3 loop spans 13 amino acids. Germline assignment: CDR1 SGHRS and CDR2 YFSETQ. Deletions cut 4 bases from V and 5 bases from J, with 13 bases between. This CDR3 reads CASSIQGTDEQYF. The CDR3 coding sequence is TGCGCCAGCAGCATACAGGGAACTGACGAGCAGTACTTC.

This chain links TRBV10-3 with TRBJ1-1; D is unclear. Germline values: CDR1 ENHRY, CDR2 SYGVKD. The V gene lost 5 bases and the J gene lost 1 base, with 8 bases spanning the gap. This CDR3 spans 13 amino acids. The CDR3, as DNA: TGTGCCATCAGTCGAGCAGAGAACACTGAAGCTTTCTTT. This sequence encodes CAISRAENTEAFF.